This T cell receptor beta chain was retrieved from a study of cytomegalovirus exposure and HLA in healthy donors. The PCR had 60 Vbeta and 13 Jbeta primers. Produced via immunoSEQ multiplex PCR; TCRdb's table is partial and in-frame only. The sample has roughly 100,000 clones, 60% to 85% seen once. The length of the CDR3 is 15 residues. Trimming removed 3 bases at V and 5 bases at J, with 17 bases between. Germline loops: CDR1 SNHLY, CDR2 FYNNEI. The sample consisted of PBMCs. V is TRBV2 and J is TRBJ2-7, with D possibly TRBD1 on 5 matching bases. This TCR was recovered from a woman between 40 and 50 years old in good health and CMV-seronegative. This chain's CDR3 is CASSDIGQGADEQYF. CDR3 bases: TGTGCCAGCAGTGATATAGGACAAGGGGCCGACGAGCAGTACTTC.